This T cell receptor (beta chain) was found in a study of T cells after yellow fever vaccination. Across the study: Some fractions had low cell numbers, and these were prepared with SMART-Seq v4 Ultra Low Input. Points from the study as a whole: Post-booster reappearance was seen for most primary-vaccination clones (around 96% CD4, around 91% CD8). It was a small share of clonotypes that appeared in both CD4 and CD8 compartments.

Germline assignment: CDR1 DFQATT and CDR2 SNEGSKA (reference sequence). Trimming left V 3 bases short and J 6 bases short, with 15 bases between. This CDR3 is built from 13 residues. As regards this clonotype: Its antigen remains unidentified.

Conversion of TCR transcripts into cDNA relied on 5'RACE template switching, which added a universal primer site and UMIs. TCRdb re-analysed the 5' RACE reads in MiXCR, keeping a single row per CDR3 protein. The sample includes 250,000 to 400,000 distinct CDR3 sequences, approximately 4.3% of them seen just once. The receptor was derived from a man between 18 and 29 years old who received the YFV17D yellow fever vaccine. The rearrangement uses TRBV20-1 and TRBJ2-7; D is uncertain. Material: PBMCs, obtained 15 days after the yellow fever booster vaccination. The CDR3 DNA reads TGCAGTGCTAGGTGGGCTCAGACCGGCGAGCAGTACGTC. Translating it yields CSARWAQTGEQYV.